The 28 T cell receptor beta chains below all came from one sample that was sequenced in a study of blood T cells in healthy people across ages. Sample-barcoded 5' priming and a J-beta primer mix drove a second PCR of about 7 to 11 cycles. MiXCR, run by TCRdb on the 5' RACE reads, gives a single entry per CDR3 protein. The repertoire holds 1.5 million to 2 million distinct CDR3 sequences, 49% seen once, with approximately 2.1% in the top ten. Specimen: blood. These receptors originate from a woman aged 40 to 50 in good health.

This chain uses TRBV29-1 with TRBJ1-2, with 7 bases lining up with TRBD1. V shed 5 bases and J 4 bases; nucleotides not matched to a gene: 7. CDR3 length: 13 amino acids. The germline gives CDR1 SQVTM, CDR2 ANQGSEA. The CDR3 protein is CSVSTGAGYGYTF. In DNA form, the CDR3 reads TGCAGCGTTTCTACAGGGGCAGGCTATGGCTACACCTTC.

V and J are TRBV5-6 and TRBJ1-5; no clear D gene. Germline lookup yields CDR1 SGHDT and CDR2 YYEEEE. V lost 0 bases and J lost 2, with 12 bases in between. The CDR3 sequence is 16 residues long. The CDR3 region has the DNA TGTGCCAGCAGCTTGGCCATCGCAGAAGGCAATCAGCCCCAGCATTTT. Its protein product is CASSLAIAEGNQPQHF.

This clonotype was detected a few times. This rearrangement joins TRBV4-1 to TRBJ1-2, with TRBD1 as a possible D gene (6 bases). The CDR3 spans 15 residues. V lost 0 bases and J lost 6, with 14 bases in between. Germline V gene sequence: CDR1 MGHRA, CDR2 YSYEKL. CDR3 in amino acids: CASSQDPDRYNGYTF. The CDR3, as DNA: TGCGCCAGCAGCCAAGATCCGGACAGATATAATGGCTACACCTTC.

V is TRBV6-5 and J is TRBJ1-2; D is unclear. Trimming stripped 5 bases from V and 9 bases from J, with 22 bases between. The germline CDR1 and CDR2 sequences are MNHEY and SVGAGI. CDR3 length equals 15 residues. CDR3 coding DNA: TGTGCCAGCAGTCACGACGGAGCCTCCTATGGTAGCTACACCTTC. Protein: CASSHDGASYGSYTF.

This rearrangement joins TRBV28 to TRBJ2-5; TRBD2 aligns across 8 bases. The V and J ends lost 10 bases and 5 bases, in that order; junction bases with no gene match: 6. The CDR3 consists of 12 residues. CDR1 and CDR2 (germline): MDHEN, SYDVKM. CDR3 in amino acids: CATGLGGETQYF. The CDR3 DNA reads TGTGCCACGGGACTAGGAGGGGAGACCCAGTACTTC.

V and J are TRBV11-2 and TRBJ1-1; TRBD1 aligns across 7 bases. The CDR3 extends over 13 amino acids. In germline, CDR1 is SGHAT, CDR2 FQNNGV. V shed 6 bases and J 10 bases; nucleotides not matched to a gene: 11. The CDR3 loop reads CASRGQVASGAFF. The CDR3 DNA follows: TGTGCCAGCAGAGGACAGGTGGCTTCGGGAGCTTTCTTT.

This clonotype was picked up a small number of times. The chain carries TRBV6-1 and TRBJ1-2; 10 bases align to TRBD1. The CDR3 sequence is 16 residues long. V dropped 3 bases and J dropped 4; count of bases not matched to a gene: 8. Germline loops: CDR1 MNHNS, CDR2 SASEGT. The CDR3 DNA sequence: TGTGCCAGCAGTGAGGGCGCCCGGACAGGGGGCTATGGCTACACCTTC. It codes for CASSEGARTGGYGYTF.

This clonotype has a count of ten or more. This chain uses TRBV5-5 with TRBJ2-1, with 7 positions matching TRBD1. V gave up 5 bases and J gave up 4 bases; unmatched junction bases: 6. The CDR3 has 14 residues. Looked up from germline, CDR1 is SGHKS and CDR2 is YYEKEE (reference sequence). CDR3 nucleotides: TGTGCCAGCAGTTTCGGGACAGTTTACAATGAGCAGTTCTTC. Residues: CASSFGTVYNEQFF.

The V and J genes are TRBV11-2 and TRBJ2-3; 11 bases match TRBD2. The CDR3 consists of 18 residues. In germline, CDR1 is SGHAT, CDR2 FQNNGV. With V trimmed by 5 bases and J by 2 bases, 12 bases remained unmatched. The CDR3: CASSPGRTSGYLTDTQYF. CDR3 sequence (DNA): TGTGCCAGCAGCCCGGGAAGGACTAGCGGGTACCTCACAGATACGCAGTATTTT.

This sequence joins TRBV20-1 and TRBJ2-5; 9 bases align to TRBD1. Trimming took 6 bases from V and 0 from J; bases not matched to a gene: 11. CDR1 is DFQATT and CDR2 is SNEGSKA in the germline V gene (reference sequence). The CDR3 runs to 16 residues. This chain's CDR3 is CSAIIPGQGYQETQYF. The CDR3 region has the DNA TGCAGTGCAATTATACCGGGACAGGGTTACCAAGAGACCCAGTACTTC.

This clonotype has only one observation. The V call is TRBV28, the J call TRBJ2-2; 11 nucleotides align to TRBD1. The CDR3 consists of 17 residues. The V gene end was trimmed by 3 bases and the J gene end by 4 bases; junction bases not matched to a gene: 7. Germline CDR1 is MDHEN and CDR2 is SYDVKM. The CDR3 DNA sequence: TGTGCCAGCAGTTTTTATGCCGGGACAGGGGGCACCGGGGAGCTGTTTTTT. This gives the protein CASSFYAGTGGTGELFF.

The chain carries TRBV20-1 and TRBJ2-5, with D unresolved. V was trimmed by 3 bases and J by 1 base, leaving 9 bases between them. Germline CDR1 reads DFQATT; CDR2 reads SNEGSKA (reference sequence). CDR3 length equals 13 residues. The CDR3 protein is CSARGRIQETQYF. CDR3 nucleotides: TGCAGTGCTAGGGGTCGGATCCAAGAGACCCAGTACTTC.

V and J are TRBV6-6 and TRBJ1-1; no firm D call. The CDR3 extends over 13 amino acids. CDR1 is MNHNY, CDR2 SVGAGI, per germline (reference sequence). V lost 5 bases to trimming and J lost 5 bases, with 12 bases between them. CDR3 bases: TGTGCCAGCAGTCAAGGGAGAGAAACTGAAGCTTTCTTT. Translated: CASSQGRETEAFF.

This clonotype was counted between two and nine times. The DNA for the CDR3 is TGTGCCAGCAGCTTAAGCCAGGGCCCCGCTAGCACAGATACGCAGTATTTT. The encoded protein is CASSLSQGPASTDTQYF. The chain employs TRBV7-2 and TRBJ2-3, with D possibly matching TRBD1 (5 bases). Germline lookup yields CDR1 SGHTA and CDR2 FQGNSA. V was trimmed by 2 bases and J by 0 bases, leaving 15 bases between them. The CDR3 runs to 17 residues.

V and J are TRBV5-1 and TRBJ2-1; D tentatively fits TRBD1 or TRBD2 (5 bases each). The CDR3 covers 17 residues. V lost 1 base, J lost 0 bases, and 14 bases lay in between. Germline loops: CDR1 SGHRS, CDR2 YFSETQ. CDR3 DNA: TGCGCCAGCAGCTTGAGGGACGGTGGAAGCTCCTACAATGAGCAGTTCTTC. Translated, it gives CASSLRDGGSSYNEQFF.

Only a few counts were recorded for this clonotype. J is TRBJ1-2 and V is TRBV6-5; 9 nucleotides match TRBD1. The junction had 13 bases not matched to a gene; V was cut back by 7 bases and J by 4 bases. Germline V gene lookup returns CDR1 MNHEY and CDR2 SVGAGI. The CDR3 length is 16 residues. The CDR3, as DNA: TGTGCCAGCATTGGCTTAGCCGGGACAGGGCGCTATGGCTACACCTTC. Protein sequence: CASIGLAGTGRYGYTF.

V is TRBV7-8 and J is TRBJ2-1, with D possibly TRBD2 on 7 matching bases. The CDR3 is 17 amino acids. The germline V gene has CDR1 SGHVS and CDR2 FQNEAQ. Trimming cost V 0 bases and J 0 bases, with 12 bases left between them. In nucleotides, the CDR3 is TGTGCCAGCAGCTTAGCGACGGGGGGCGTCTCCTACAATGAGCAGTTCTTC. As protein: CASSLATGGVSYNEQFF. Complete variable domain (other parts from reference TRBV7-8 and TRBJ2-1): GAGVSQSPRYKVAKRGQDVALRCDPISGHVSLFWYQQALGQGPEFLTYFQNEAQLDKSGLPSDRFFAERPEGSVSTLKIQRTQQEDSAVYLCASSLATGGVSYNEQFFGPGTRLTVL.

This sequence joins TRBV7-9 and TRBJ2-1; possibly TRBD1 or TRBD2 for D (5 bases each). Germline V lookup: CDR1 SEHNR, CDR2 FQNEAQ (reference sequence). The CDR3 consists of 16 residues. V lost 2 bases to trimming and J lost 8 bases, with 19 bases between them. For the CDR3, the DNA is TGTGCCAGCAGCTTACCCCGGGACCCGAGGGTCGATGAGCAGTTCTTC. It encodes CASSLPRDPRVDEQFF.

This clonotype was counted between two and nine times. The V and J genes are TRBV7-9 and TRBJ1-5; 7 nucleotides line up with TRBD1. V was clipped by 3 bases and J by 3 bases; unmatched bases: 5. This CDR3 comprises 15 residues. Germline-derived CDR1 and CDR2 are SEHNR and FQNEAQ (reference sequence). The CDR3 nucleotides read TGTGCCAGCAGCTTGGGGGACAGAGACAATCAGCCCCAGCATTTT. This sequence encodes CASSLGDRDNQPQHF.

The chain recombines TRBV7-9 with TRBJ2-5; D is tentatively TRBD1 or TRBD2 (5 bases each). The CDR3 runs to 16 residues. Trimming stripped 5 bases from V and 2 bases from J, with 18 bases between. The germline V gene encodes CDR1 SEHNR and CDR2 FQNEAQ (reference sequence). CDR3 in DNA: TGTGCCAGCAGCCGTCCGGGACGGACCCAACAAGAGACCCAGTACTTC. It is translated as CASSRPGRTQQETQYF. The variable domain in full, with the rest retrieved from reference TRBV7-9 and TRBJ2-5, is DTGVSQNPRHKITKRGQNVTFRCDPISEHNRLYWYRQTLGQGPEFLTYFQNEAQLEKSRLLSDRFSAERPKGSFSTLEIQRTEQGDSAMYLCASSRPGRTQQETQYFGPGTRLLVL.

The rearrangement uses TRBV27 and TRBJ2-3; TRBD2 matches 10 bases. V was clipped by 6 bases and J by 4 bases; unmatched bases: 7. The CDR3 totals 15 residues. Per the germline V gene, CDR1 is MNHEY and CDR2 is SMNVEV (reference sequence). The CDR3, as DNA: TGTGCCAGCAGGGCCTATAGCGGGGGGCCAGATACGCAGTATTTT. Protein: CASRAYSGGPDTQYF.

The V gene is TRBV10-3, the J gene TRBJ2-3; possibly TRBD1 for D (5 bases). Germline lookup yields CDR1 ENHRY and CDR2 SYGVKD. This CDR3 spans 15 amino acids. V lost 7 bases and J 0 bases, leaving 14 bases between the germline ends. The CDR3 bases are TGTGCCATCAATTATGGACACCTAAGCACAGATACGCAGTATTTT. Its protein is CAINYGHLSTDTQYF.

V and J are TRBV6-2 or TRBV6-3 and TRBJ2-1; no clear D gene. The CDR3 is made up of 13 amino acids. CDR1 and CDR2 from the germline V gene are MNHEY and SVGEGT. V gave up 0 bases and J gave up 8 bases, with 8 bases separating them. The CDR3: CASSYSTLDEQFF. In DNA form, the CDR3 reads TGTGCCAGCAGTTACTCCACCCTCGATGAGCAGTTCTTC.

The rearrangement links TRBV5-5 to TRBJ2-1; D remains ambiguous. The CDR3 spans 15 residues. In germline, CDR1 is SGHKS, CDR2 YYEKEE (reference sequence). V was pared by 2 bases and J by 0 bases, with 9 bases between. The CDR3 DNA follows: TGTGCCAGCAGCTTTTCCTGGAGCTCCTACAATGAGCAGTTCTTC. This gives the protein CASSFSWSSYNEQFF.

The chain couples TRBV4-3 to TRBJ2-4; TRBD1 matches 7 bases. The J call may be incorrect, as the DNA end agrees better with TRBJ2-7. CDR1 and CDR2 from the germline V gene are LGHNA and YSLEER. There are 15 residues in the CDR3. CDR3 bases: TGCGCCAGCAGCCAAGTACCAGGGACAGTTTACGAGCAGTACTTC. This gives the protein CASSQVPGTVYEQYF.

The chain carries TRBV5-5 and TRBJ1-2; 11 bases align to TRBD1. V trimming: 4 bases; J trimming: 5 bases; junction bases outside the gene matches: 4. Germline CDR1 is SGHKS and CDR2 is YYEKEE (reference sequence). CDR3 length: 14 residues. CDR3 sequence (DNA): TGTGCCAGCAGCCGGACAGGGGGCGCATATGGCTACACCTTC. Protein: CASSRTGGAYGYTF.

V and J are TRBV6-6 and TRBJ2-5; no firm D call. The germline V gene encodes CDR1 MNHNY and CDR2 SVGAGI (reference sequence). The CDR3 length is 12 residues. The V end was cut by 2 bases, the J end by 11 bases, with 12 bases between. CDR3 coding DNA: TGTGCCAGCAGTTACGCGGTGGGTGAGCAGTACTTC. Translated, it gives CASSYAVGEQYF.

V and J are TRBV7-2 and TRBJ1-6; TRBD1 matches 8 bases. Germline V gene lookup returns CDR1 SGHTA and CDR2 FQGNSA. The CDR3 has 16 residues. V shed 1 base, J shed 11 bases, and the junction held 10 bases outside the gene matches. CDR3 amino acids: CASSLGTGTGIPPLHF. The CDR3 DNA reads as TGTGCCAGCAGCTTAGGGACAGGGACTGGTATCCCACCCCTCCACTTT.